Listed here is a single TCR beta chain. CDR1 is SGHAT and CDR2 is FQNNGV in the germline V gene. The germline V and J ends were trimmed by 2 bases and 0 bases, with 8 bases remaining between them. The CDR3 runs 15 residues. These data belong to a study of T cell changes during pregnancy in multiple sclerosis. Profiled with immunoSEQ multiplex PCR; TCRdb holds only in-frame clones, not every one. The table lists tens of thousands of clones, about 90% of them singletons. The sequencing used peripheral blood, collected in the second trimester of pregnancy. The J gene is TRBJ1-3, the V gene TRBV11-2; no clear D gene. The TCR originated in a female donor in good health, enrolled as a control in a pregnancy study. The CDR3 nucleotides are TGTGCCAGCAGCTTACGTGGCAGCTCTGGAAACACCATATATTTT. Translated: CASSLRGSSGNTIYF.